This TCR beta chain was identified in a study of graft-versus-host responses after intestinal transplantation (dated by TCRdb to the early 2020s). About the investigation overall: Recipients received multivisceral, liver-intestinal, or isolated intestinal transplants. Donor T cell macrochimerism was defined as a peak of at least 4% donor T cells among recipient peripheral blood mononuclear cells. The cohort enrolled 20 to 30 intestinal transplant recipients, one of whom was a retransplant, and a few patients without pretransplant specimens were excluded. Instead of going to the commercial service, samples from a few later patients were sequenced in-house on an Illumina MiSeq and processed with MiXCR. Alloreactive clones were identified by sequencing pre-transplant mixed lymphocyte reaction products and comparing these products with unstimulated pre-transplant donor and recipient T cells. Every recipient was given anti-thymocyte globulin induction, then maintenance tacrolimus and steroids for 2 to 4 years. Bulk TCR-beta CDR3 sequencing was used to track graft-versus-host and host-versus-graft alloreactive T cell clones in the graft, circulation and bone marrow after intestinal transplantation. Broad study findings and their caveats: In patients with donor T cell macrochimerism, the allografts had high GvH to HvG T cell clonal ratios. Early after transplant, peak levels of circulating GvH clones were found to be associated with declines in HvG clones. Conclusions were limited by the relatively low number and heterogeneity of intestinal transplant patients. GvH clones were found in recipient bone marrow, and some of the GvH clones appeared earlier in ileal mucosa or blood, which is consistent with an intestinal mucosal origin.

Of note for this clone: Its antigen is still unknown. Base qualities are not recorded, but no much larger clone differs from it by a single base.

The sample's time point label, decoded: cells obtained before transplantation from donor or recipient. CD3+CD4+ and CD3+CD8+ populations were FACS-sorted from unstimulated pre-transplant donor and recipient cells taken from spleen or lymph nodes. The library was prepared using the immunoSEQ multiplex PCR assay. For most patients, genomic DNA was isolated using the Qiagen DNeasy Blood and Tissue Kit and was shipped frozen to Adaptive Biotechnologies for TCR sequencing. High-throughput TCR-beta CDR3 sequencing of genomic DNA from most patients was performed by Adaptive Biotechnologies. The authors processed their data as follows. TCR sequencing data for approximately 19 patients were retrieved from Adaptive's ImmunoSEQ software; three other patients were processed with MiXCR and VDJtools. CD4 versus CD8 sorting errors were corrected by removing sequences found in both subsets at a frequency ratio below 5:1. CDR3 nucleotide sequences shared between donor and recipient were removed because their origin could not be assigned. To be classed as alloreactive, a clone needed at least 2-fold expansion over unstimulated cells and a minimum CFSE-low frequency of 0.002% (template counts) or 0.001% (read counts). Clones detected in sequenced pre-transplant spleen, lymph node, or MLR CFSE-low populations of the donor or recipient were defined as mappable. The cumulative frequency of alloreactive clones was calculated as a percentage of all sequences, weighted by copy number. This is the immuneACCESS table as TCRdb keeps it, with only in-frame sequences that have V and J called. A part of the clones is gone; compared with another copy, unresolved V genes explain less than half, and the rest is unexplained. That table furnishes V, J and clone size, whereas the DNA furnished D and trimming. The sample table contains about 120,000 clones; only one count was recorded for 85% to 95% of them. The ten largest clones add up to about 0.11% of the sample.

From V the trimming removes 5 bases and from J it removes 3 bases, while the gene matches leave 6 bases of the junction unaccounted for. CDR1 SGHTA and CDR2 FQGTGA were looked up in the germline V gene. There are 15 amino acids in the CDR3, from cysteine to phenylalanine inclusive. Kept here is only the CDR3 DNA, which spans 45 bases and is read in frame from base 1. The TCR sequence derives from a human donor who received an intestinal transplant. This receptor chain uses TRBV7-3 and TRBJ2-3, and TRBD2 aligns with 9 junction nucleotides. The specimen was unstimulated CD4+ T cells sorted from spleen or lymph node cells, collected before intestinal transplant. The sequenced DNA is TGTGCCAGCAGCCCTAGCGGGATGGGGACAGATACGCAGTATTTT. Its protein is CASSPSGMGTDTQYF.